The 3 T cell receptor beta chains listed next were all sequenced from one sample in a study of T cell responses to AZD1222 COVID-19 vaccine. Profiled with immunoSEQ multiplex PCR; TCRdb holds only in-frame clones, not every one. Here the sample spans about 140,000 clones, around 90% being singletons. Sample: peripheral blood, taken 28 days after the second AZD1222 dose. These receptors came from an adult who received the AZD1222 COVID-19 vaccine.

The CDR3 nucleotides read TGTGCCAGTAGTATCGTGGGACAGGGATCCCAGCATTTT. This encodes CASSIVGQGSQHF. The chain carries TRBV19 and TRBJ1-5, with 9 bases fitting TRBD1. Per the germline V gene, CDR1 is LNHDA and CDR2 is SQIVND (reference sequence). CDR3 length equals 13 residues. V gave up 3 bases and J gave up 11 bases; unmatched junction bases: 5.

The chain combines TRBV18 with TRBJ2-7, with TRBD2 identical over 7 bases. The CDR3 contains 13 residues. V lost 3 bases to trimming and J lost 3 bases; unmatched junction nucleotides: 2. The germline V gene has CDR1 KGHSH and CDR2 LQKENI. CDR3 loop: CASSPGDYYEQYF. As DNA, the CDR3 is TGTGCCAGCTCACCGGGGGACTACTACGAGCAGTACTTC.

The J gene is TRBJ2-6, the V gene TRBV19; TRBD2 aligns across 7 bases. CDR3 length: 16 amino acids. V trimming: 5 bases; J trimming: 2 bases; junction bases outside the gene matches: 6. Germline CDR1 and CDR2: LNHDA and SQIVND (reference sequence). CDR3 protein: CASSPWAGAGANVLTF. The CDR3 DNA reads TGTGCCAGTAGTCCCTGGGCGGGGGCTGGGGCCAACGTCCTGACTTTC. Full variable domain (missing parts from reference TRBV19 and TRBJ2-6): DGGITQSPKYLFRKEGQNVTLSCEQNLNHDAMYWYRQDPGQGLRLIYYSQIVNDFQKGDIAEGYSVSREKKESFPLTVTSAQKNPTAFYLCASSPWAGAGANVLTFGAGSRLTVL.